These T cell receptor beta chains were read from a single sample in a study of PD-L1 blockade in urothelial cancer. Assay: immunoSEQ multiplex PCR; the TCRdb copy retains only in-frame clones and omits some. The top ten clones hold 9% to 9.5% of a sample with 80,000 to 100,000 clones, about four fifths of them seen once. The sample was PBMCs, taken around atezolizumab (anti-PD-L1) treatment. These receptors were collected from a man between 65 and 85 years old with urothelial cancer. CDR3s include the opening cysteine and the closing phenylalanine or tryptophan. Fields, in order: clone size, D gene, V gene, J gene, CDR3 DNA, CDR3 protein. A D gene is named only where the DNA matches it firmly. The size of a clone is reported for some rows only, either as once, few or many, or as a class for expanded clones.

>-|TRBD2|TRBV6-4|TRBJ2-1
TGTGCCAGCAGCCTAGCACCGGGACTAGCCCCCTACAATGAGCAGTTCTTC
CASSLAPGLAPYNEQFF
>once|-|TRBV6-5|TRBJ2-5
TGTGCCAGCAGTTACGAGGGTAGGCGGGAGACCCAGTACTTC
CASSYEGRRETQYF
>-|TRBD1|TRBV7-9|TRBJ2-6
TGTGCCAGCAGCTTAGGCCCCAGGGGGCCAGGGGCCAACGTCCTGACTTTC
CASSLGPRGPGANVLTF
>-|-|TRBV5-1|TRBJ2-7
TGCGCCAGCAGCAACACGGCAGGCTCCTACGAGCAGTACTTC
CASSNTAGSYEQYF
>-|TRBD1|TRBV27|TRBJ1-2
TGTGCCAGCAGCCCTTGGGAAGGGGGCGCGGGTGGCTACACCTTC
CASSPWEGGAGGYTF
>-|-|TRBV5-8|TRBJ2-2
TGTGCCAGCAGCTTGTCTCCAGGTGGGACCGGGGAGCTGTTTTTT
CASSLSPGGTGELFF
>-|-|TRBV7-9|TRBJ2-6
TGTGCCAGCAGCTCGGGTCGGGGTTCTGGGGCCAACGTCCTGACTTTC
CASSSGRGSGANVLTF
>-|TRBD2|TRBV5-1|TRBJ2-1
TGCGCCAGCAGCTTGGAGGGACTAGCGGGGGATGTTGAGCAGTTCTTC
CASSLEGLAGDVEQFF
>-|TRBD1|TRBV5-4|TRBJ1-2
TGTGCCAGCAGCGGCGAGGGTTGGACAGGTCATGGCTACACCTTC
CASSGEGWTGHGYTF
>-|-|TRBV7-2|TRBJ1-4
TGTGCCAGCGCATCCGGGGGGTCTGGGGGTGAAAAACTGTTTTTT
CASASGGSGGEKLFF
>-|-|TRBV6-6|TRBJ2-3
TGTGCCAGCAGTTACTCGAGGGTGGGCTCGGATACGCAGTATTTT
CASSYSRVGSDTQYF
>once|TRBD1|TRBV28|TRBJ1-2
TGTGCCAGCACCCGAGATTGGACAGGAGGTGGCTACACCTTC
CASTRDWTGGGYTF
>-|-|TRBV6-1|TRBJ1-3
TGTGCCAGCAGTGAAGGCCCGGGCGAACTAGGATATTTT
CASSEGPGELGYF
>-|TRBD2|TRBV9|TRBJ2-7
TGTGCCAGCAGCCCAAGGGGACTAGCGGGAGCCCACGAGCAGTACTTC
CASSPRGLAGAHEQYF
>-|TRBD1|TRBV27|TRBJ2-5
TGTGCCAGCAGTTCAGGACAGGGGAGCCAGACCCAGTACTTC
CASSSGQGSQTQYF
>-|TRBD1|TRBV5-1|TRBJ1-3
TGCGCCAGCAGCCCGGGGACAGTCTCTGGAAACACCATATATTTT
CASSPGTVSGNTIYF
>-|-|TRBV27|TRBJ1-1
TGTGCCAGCAGTTTGGGGAGGGGAGGTGAAGCTTTCTTT
CASSLGRGGEAFF
>-|TRBD1|TRBV30|TRBJ1-1
TGTGCCTGGAGTCTCAGGGGGACTGAAGCTTTCTTT
CAWSLRGTEAFF
>-|TRBD2|TRBV7-2|TRBJ2-1
TGTGCCAGCAGCTTAGGGACTAGCGAATTCTTC
CASSLGTSEFF
>once|TRBD2|TRBV7-2|TRBJ2-4
TGTGCCAGCAGCTCTAAACTAGCGGGAGGTGGGAACATTCAGTACTTC
CASSSKLAGGGNIQYF
>-|-|TRBV19|TRBJ1-1
TGTGCCAGTAGCCCGAATCAGGTCACTGAAGCTTTCTTT
CASSPNQVTEAFF
>-|-|TRBV6-1|TRBJ1-5
TGTGCCAGCAGAGCGACAGTGAATCAGCCCCAGCATTTT
CASRATVNQPQHF
>-|-|TRBV6-6|TRBJ2-2
TGTGCCAGCAGTCGTAGCACAGGAACCAACACCGGGGAGCTGTTTTTT
CASSRSTGTNTGELFF
>-|-|TRBV21-1|TRBJ1-4
TGTGCCAGCAGCAATCATAGGGAGGACTATAAAAAACTGTTTTTT
CASSNHREDYKKLFF
>-|TRBD1|TRBV7-9|TRBJ1-2
TGTGCCAGCAGCTCCGGGACAGCCTCCCTAGGCTATGGCTACACCTTC
CASSSGTASLGYGYTF
>once|TRBD1|TRBV19|TRBJ1-5
TGTGCCAGTAGTATCAATAGGACAGGGTGGAATCAGCCCCAGCATTTT
CASSINRTGWNQPQHF
>large|-|TRBV9|TRBJ2-7
TGTGCCAGCAGCTCCCGGGACACCCTCTACGAGCAGTACTTC
CASSSRDTLYEQYF